This section outlines one T cell receptor (beta chain) sequence together with its context. As originally analysed: Estimation of nucleated cell counts relied on the amplification of reference gene primers. TCRdb's table, derived via immunoSEQ multiplex PCR, lists solely in-frame clones and lacks some. V and J calls and clone size follow that table, whereas D and trimming were derived from the DNA. This sample has 350,000 to 450,000 clones; 89% occur once, and the top ten carry about 1.2%. The data were taken from a study of blood T cell repertoires in COVID-19. Study-level information: From the United States, Italy and Spain came samples of acute and convalescent COVID-19. T cells, B-cell-depleted T cells, or PBMCs provided the cDNA or gDNA that served as material.

The V gene lost 7 bases and the J gene lost 2 bases, with 9 bases spanning the gap. The CDR3 is 12 amino acids. The germline gives CDR1 MNHNY, CDR2 SVGAGI (reference sequence). This receptor was obtained from a man in his forties with acute or convalescent COVID-19. The source material was peripheral blood. The chain couples TRBV6-6 to TRBJ2-7; possible D gene TRBD1, 5 bases. The CDR3 DNA follows: TGTGCCAGCATGGGGCCTCCCTACGAGCAGTACTTC. Encoded protein: CASMGPPYEQYF.